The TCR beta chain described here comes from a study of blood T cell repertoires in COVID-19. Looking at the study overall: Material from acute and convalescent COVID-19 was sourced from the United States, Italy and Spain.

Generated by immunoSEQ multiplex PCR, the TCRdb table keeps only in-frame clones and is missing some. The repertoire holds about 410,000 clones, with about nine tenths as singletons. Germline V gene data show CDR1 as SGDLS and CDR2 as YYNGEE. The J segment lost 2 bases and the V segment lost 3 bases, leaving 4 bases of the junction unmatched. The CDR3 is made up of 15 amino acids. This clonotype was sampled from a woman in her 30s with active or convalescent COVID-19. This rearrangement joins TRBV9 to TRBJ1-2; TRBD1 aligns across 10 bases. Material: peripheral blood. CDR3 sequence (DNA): TGTGCCAGCAGCGGGCCGGGACAGGGGAACTATGGCTACACCTTC. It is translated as CASSGPGQGNYGYTF.